This is a list of T cell receptor beta chains from one sample in a study of blood T cell repertoires in COVID-19. The repertoire was sequenced with immunoSEQ multiplex PCR; TCRdb's copy has only in-frame clones and lacks some. The table includes about 170,000 clones, about 82% detected once. Source material: peripheral blood. These receptors were collected from a woman aged 80 or older with COVID-19, enrolled during active disease. CDR3s include the opening cysteine and the closing phenylalanine or tryptophan. The size field is filled for only some rows; it gives once, few, many or a size class.

NA | TRBJ2-1 | TRBV5-4 | CASSLQLAGAYNEQFF
few | TRBJ1-1 | TRBV10-3 | CAISAIGNTEAFF
many | TRBJ1-5 | TRBV12-3/TRBV12-4 | CASSLPGGPQHF
few | TRBJ2-1 | TRBV9 | CASGRAGGPGEQFF
once | TRBJ1-6 | TRBV9 | CASSAGTGIGSPLHF
NA | TRBJ2-7 | TRBV6-5 | CASTGTSVYEQYF
NA | TRBJ1-6 | TRBV5-1 | CASSLGGGNDSPLHF
few | TRBJ1-2 | TRBV14 | CASSLRQGWAYGYTF
NA | TRBJ2-3 | TRBV5-1 | CASSLGQGVTDTQYF
NA | TRBJ2-7 | TRBV19 | CASSTPQGSGEQYF
NA | TRBJ2-7 | TRBV3-1/TRBV3-2 | CASSGAGSLYEQYF
once | TRBJ1-3 | TRBV6-1 | CASSDNSGNTIYF
NA | TRBJ1-4 | TRBV20-1 | CSATGVQAAIF
few | TRBJ1-5 | TRBV7-9 | CASSLWGGTGYDQPQHF
once | TRBJ1-2 | TRBV10-3 | CASRQDRGIGYTF
NA | TRBJ2-1 | TRBV7-9 | CASRPLAGEQFF
few | TRBJ2-7 | TRBV18 | CASSPGLAVSYEQYF
NA | TRBJ2-3 | TRBV20-1 | CSASRAGGPSTDTQYF
NA | TRBJ2-3 | TRBV27 | CATAEYPTDTQYF
NA | TRBJ2-3 | TRBV4-2 | CASSPSGWDTDTQYF
NA | TRBJ1-1 | TRBV9 | CASSVVGVSYTEAFF
NA | TRBJ2-1 | TRBV6-5 | CASRRNPQGTDEQFF
NA | TRBJ2-3 | TRBV19 | CASATGATQYF
NA | TRBJ1-3 | TRBV9 | CASSVDSSGNTIYF
few | TRBJ2-7 | TRBV7-2 | CASSVRTSGRGEQYF
NA | TRBJ2-5 | TRBV5-1 | CASSLVQRGGQETQYF
NA | TRBJ2-6 | TRBV7-3 | CASSLRGVGANVLTF
NA | TRBJ1-3 | TRBV7-8 | CASSLASGSGNTIYF
NA | TRBJ1-2 | TRBV5-1 | CASRQGQGASGYTF
NA | TRBJ1-5 | TRBV3-1/TRBV3-2 | CASSSVISNQPQHF
NA | TRBJ2-1 | TRBV15 | CATSQQGMGGQFF
NA | TRBJ2-7 | TRBV6-5 | CASSFRQGAPHEQYF
few | TRBJ2-2 | TRBV3-1/TRBV3-2 | CASSQALSANTGELFF
NA | TRBJ2-1 | TRBV10-1 | CASSESSGGAYNEQFF
NA | TRBJ2-2 | TRBV2 | CASTRLLTTGELFF
NA | TRBJ2-1 | TRBV4-1 | CASRGGLARTNEQFF
few | TRBJ1-5 | TRBV28 | CASSHRMGGISNQPQHF
once | TRBJ2-5 | TRBV24-1 | CATSVPEGGTQETQYF
NA | TRBJ1-6 | TRBV7-6 | CASSFSLGQVENSPLHF
NA | TRBJ1-5 | TRBV19 | CASSTLSASNQPQHF
NA | TRBJ1-6 | TRBV5-1 | CASSLGQVTNSPLHF
NA | TRBJ2-7 | TRBV20-1 | CSASRGAIYEQYF
NA | TRBJ2-7 | TRBV6-5 | CASSLAGAVYEQYF
NA | TRBJ1-6 | TRBV2 | CASREDRGGSPLHF
NA | TRBJ1-2 | TRBV12-2 | CASRTANYGYTF
NA | TRBJ1-6 | TRBV2 | CASSQRGGNSPLHF
NA | TRBJ2-6 | TRBV6-2/TRBV6-3 | CASSDFSGANVLTF
NA | TRBJ2-7 | TRBV27 | CASSLGQGDFEQYF
NA | TRBJ2-2 | TRBV28 | CASSFSGSGTGELFF
NA | TRBJ2-7 | TRBV7-9 | CASSLGQGHYEQYF
NA | TRBJ1-6 | TRBV25-1 | CASRPDRVSSPLHF
NA | TRBJ2-5 | TRBV5-1 | CASTDTGWETQYF
NA | TRBJ1-1 | TRBV27 | CASSLKGPLGGAFF